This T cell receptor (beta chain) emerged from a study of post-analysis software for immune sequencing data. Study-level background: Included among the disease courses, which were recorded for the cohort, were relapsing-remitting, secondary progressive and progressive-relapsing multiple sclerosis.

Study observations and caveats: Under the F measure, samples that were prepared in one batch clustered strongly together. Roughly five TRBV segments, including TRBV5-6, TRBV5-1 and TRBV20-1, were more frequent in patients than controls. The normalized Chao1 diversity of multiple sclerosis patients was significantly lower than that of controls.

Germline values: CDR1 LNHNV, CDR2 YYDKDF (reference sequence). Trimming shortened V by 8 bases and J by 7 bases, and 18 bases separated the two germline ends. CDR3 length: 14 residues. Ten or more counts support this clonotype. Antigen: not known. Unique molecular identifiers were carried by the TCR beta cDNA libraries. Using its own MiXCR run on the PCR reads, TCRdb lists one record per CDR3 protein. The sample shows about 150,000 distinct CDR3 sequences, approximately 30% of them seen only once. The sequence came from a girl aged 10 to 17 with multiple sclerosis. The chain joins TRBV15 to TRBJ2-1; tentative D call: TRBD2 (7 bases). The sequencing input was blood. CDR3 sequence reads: CATQQEGGGNEQFF. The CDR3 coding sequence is TGTGCCACCCAACAGGAGGGAGGGGGAAATGAGCAGTTCTTC.